This T cell receptor (beta chain) was identified in a study of blood T cells in healthy people across ages. PCR was performed a second time for about 6 to 11 cycles using a sample-barcoded 5' primer and a J-beta primer mix. All samples yielded 3 million or more CDR3-containing paired-end reads. Via MiXCR, TCRdb re-called the 5' RACE reads, giving one row per CDR3 protein. This repertoire shows roughly 1.6 million distinct CDR3 sequences, almost 35% found once; its top ten account for 11%. Healthy Russian Caucasian donors spanned ages about 6 to 95 years. PBMCs numbering at least 6 million were isolated per sample. The CDR3 spans 15 residues. CDR1 and CDR2 (germline): SGDLS, YYNGEE. V shed 2 bases and J 7 bases; nucleotides not matched to a gene: 7.

The genes are TRBV9 and TRBJ2-1; 9 bases fit TRBD2. The receptor was derived from a woman in her twenties or thirties in good health. Sequencing used blood. CDR3 bases: TGTGCCAGCAGCGTGAGCGGGGGGCAGGGTAATGAGCAGTTCTTC. It yields the protein CASSVSGGQGNEQFF.